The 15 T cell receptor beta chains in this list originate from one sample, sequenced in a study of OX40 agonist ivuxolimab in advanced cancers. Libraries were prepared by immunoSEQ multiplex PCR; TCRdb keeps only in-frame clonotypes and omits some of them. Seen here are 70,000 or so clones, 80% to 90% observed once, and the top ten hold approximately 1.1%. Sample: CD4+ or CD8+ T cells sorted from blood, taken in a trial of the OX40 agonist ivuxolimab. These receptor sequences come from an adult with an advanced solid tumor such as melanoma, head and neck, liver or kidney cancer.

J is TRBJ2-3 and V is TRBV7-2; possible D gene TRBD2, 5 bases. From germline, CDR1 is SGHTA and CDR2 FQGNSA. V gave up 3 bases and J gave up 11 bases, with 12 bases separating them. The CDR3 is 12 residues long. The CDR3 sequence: CASSFRGSVQYF. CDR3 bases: TGTGCCAGCAGCTTCCGAGGGTCGGTGCAGTATTTT.

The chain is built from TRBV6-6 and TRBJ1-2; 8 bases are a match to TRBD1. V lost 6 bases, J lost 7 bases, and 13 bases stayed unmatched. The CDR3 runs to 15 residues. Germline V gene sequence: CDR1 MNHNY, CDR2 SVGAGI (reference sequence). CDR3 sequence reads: CASRDWTGQEIGYTF. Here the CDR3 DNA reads TGTGCCAGCAGAGACTGGACAGGGCAGGAAATTGGCTACACCTTC.

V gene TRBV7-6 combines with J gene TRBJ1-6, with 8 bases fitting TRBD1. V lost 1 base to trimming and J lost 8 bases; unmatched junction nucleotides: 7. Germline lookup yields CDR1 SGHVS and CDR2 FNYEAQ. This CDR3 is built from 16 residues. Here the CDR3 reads CASSLGAAGGDSPLHF. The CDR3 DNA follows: TGTGCCAGCAGCTTAGGAGCGGCAGGGGGCGATTCACCCCTCCACTTT.

The CDR3 reads CASRSTPGLGNTEAFF. CDR3 nucleotide sequence: TGTGCCAGTAGGAGCACCCCGGGACTGGGGAACACTGAAGCTTTCTTT. The chain has TRBV19 and TRBJ1-1, with a weak D call TRBD1 (5 bases). Germline V lookup: CDR1 LNHDA, CDR2 SQIVND (reference sequence). The CDR3 covers 16 residues. V was cut by 6 bases and J by 1 base, with 18 bases left in between.

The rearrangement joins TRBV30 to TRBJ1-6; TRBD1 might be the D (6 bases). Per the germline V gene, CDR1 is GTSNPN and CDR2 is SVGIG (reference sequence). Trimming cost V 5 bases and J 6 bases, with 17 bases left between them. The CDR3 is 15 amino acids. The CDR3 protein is CAWGGQGGPNSPLHF. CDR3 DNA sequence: TGTGCCTGGGGGGGGCAGGGAGGACCTAATTCACCCCTCCACTTT. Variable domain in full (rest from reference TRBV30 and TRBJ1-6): SQTIHQWPATLVQPVGSPLSLECTVEGTSNPNLYWYRQAAGRGLQLLFYSVGIGQISSEVPQNLSASRPQDRQFILSSKKLLLSDSGFYLCAWGGQGGPNSPLHFGNGTRLTVT.

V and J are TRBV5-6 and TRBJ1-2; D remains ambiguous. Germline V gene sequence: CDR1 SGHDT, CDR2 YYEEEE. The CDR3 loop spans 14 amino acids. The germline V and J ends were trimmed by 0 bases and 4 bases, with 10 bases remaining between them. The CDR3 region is CASSLGSLTYGYTF. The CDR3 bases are TGTGCCAGCAGCTTGGGTTCGTTAACCTATGGCTACACCTTC.

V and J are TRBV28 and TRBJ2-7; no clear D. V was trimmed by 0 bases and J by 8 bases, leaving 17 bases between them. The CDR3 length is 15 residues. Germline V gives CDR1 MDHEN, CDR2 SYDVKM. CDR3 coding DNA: TGTGCCAGCAGTTTATGGTCAAATCAACAGTCGAAGCAGTACTTC. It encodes CASSLWSNQQSKQYF.

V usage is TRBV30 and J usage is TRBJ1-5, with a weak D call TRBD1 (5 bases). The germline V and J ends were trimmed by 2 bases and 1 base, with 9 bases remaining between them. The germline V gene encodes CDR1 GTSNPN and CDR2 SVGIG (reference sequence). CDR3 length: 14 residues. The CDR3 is CAWSPGFSNQPQHF. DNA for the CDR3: TGTGCCTGGAGTCCAGGGTTCAGCAATCAGCCCCAGCATTTT.

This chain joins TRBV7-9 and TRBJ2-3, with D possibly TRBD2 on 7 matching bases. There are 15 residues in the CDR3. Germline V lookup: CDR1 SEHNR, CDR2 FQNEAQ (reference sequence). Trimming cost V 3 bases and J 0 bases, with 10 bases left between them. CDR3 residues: CASSLAGASTDTQYF. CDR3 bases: TGTGCCAGCAGCTTGGCGGGGGCTAGCACAGATACGCAGTATTTT.

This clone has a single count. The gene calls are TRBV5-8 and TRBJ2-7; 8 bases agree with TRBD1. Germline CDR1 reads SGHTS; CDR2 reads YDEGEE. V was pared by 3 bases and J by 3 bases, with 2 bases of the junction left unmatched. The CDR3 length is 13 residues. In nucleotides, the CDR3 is TGTGCCAGCAGCTCAGGACAGGGCTACGAGCAGTACTTC. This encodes CASSSGQGYEQYF.

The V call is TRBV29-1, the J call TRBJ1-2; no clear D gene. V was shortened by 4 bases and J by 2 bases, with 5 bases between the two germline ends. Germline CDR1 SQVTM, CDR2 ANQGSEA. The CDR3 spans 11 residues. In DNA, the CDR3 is TGCAGCGTTGCGGAAAACTATGGCTACACCTTC. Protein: CSVAENYGYTF.

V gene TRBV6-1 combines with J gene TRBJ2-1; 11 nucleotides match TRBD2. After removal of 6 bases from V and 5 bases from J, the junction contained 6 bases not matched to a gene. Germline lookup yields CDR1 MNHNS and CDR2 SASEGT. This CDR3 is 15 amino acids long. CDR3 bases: TGTGCCAGCAGGAGGATAGCGGGGGGGAACAATGAGCAGTTCTTC. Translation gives CASRRIAGGNNEQFF.

The CDR3 DNA reads as TGTGCCAGCACCAGGACTAGCGGGGGGTCCAGCTCCTACAATGAGCAGTTCTTC. Protein sequence: CASTRTSGGSSSYNEQFF. The chain combines TRBV21-1 with TRBJ2-1; the table's D call of TRBD2 was not tested on the DNA. TRBV21-1 is a pseudogene segment. There are 18 residues in the CDR3.

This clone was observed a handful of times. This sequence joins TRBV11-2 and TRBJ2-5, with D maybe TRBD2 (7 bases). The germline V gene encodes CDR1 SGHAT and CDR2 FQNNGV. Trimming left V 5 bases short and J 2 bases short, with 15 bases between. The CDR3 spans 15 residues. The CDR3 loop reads CASSPRGAQQETQYF. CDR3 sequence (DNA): TGTGCCAGCAGCCCTCGGGGGGCCCAACAAGAGACCCAGTACTTC.

The CDR3 sequence: CASSWGYRDIGTDTQYF. DNA of the CDR3: TGCGCCAGCAGCTGGGGGTACCGGGACATCGGGACAGATACGCAGTATTTT. The chain links TRBV5-1 to TRBJ2-3; tentative D call: TRBD1 (6 bases). The CDR3 is 17 residues long. Germline loops: CDR1 SGHRS, CDR2 YFSETQ. The V gene lost 3 bases and the J gene lost 3 bases, with 20 bases spanning the gap.